This TCR beta chain is from a study of shared clonotypes between healthy human individuals. Study-level points and caveats: Clonotypes that were shared across four donors made up around 5% of naive CD4 clonotypes.

Libraries were prepared by immunoSEQ multiplex PCR; TCRdb keeps only in-frame clonotypes and omits some of them. The table shows millions of clones, with roughly 95% occurring only once. Comments on this clone: What it recognizes is unknown.

Naive CD8 populations comprised CD45RO-negative cells positively selected for CCR7, excluding terminally differentiated effector memory CD45RA+ cells. V shed 3 bases, J shed 6 bases, and the junction held 11 bases outside the gene matches. This CDR3 is 16 amino acids long. Germline V gene data show CDR1 as ENHRY and CDR2 as SYGVKD. The chain combines TRBV10-3 with TRBJ1-1; 9 nucleotides agree with TRBD1. The source is a man younger than 35 in good health. Sample: naive CD8+ T cells sorted from blood. This chain's CDR3 is CAISDQRTGVWPEAFF. The DNA of the CDR3 is TGTGCCATCAGTGACCAGCGGACAGGGGTATGGCCTGAAGCTTTCTTT.